The 26 T cell receptor beta chains reported below all come from one sample, sequenced in a study of CD8 T cells in Susac syndrome. cDNA came from 0.5 to 1 ug RNA primed by random hexamers. MiXCR, run by TCRdb on the immunoSEQ multiplex PCR reads, gives a single entry per CDR3 protein. The sample holds about 130,000 distinct CDR3 sequences, 94% seen once. Sample: CD4+ T cells from PBMCs. Receptors originate from a human donor with multiple sclerosis.

V gene TRBV7-2 combines with J gene TRBJ1-2; TRBD1 matches 7 bases. Germline V gene lookup returns CDR1 SGHTA and CDR2 FQGNSA. There are 14 residues in the CDR3. With V trimmed by 5 bases and J by 5 bases, 8 bases remained unmatched. The CDR3 DNA reads as TGTGCCAGCAGCCCACAGGGGATTGGGTATGGCTACACCTTC. The encoded protein is CASSPQGIGYGYTF.

This sequence joins TRBV28 and TRBJ1-1; D unresolved. Looked up from germline, CDR1 is MDHEN and CDR2 is SYDVKM. Trimming removed 8 bases from V and 4 bases from J, with 14 bases in between. The CDR3 runs to 13 residues. CDR3 protein: CASFWRTSTEAFF. CDR3 nucleotides: TGTGCCAGCTTCTGGAGGACGAGCACTGAAGCTTTCTTT.

The chain carries TRBV5-1 and TRBJ2-1; D possibly corresponds to TRBD2 (5 bases). This CDR3 is built from 13 residues. Germline assignment: CDR1 SGHRS and CDR2 YFSETQ. Trimming pared 6 bases from V and 8 bases from J, leaving 15 bases between. In DNA, the CDR3 is TGCGCCAGCACCCGGACTTCCGGCGATGAGCAGTTCTTC. It encodes CASTRTSGDEQFF.

The V gene is TRBV30, the J gene TRBJ1-1; 9 bases map to TRBD1. This CDR3 has 13 residues. Germline-derived CDR1 and CDR2 are GTSNPN and SVGIG (reference sequence). The V gene end was trimmed by 1 base and the J gene end by 8 bases; junction bases not matched to a gene: 5. CDR3 sequence: CAWSEGTGREAFF. The CDR3 DNA follows: TGTGCCTGGAGTGAGGGGACAGGGAGGGAAGCTTTCTTT.

The chain combines TRBV27 with TRBJ1-1; D call uncertain. V shed 6 bases and J shed 3 bases, with 11 bases lying between them. Germline CDR1 reads MNHEY; CDR2 reads SMNVEV (reference sequence). This CDR3 has 13 amino acids. The chain's CDR3 is CASRDFKDTEAFF. In DNA, the CDR3 is TGTGCCAGCAGGGACTTTAAGGACACTGAAGCTTTCTTT.

This chain uses TRBV3-1 with TRBJ2-3, with TRBD2 matching over 11 bases. The CDR3 has 17 residues. With V trimmed by 2 bases and J by 5 bases, 9 bases remained unmatched. From germline, CDR1 is LGHDT and CDR2 YNNKEL (reference sequence). CDR3 region: CASSQRLAGISGDTQYF. The CDR3, as DNA: TGTGCCAGCAGCCAACGACTAGCGGGGATCTCTGGAGATACGCAGTATTTT.

CDR3 sequence: CASSPGGEAYGYTF. As DNA, the CDR3 is TGTGCCAGCTCACCAGGGGGCGAGGCCTATGGCTACACCTTC. This chain links TRBV18 with TRBJ1-2, with a weak D call TRBD1 (6 bases). Looked up from germline, CDR1 is KGHSH and CDR2 is LQKENI. CDR3 length: 14 amino acids. Trimming took off 2 bases at V and 4 bases at J, with 11 bases between the two ends.

This rearrangement joins TRBV25-1 to TRBJ1-2, with TRBD1 identical over 7 bases. This CDR3 is 13 amino acids long. Germline CDR1 is MGHDK and CDR2 is SYGVNS. V trimming: 4 bases; J trimming: 8 bases; junction bases outside the gene matches: 7. The DNA for the CDR3 is TGTGCCAGCAGTGGGTCGACAGGGTCGGGCTACACCTTC. Protein product: CASSGSTGSGYTF.

V and J are TRBV7-8 and TRBJ1-2; D unclear. Between the trimmed V and J ends, which lost 1 base and 0 bases, there was a span of 6 bases. CDR1 SGHVS and CDR2 FQNEAQ come from the germline V gene. The CDR3 length is 14 residues. CDR3 nucleotides: TGTGCCAGCAGCTTAGGGGATTCTAACTATGGCTACACCTTC. The encoded protein is CASSLGDSNYGYTF.

The chain recombines TRBV10-3 with TRBJ1-2, with 9 bases matching TRBD1. Germline-derived CDR1 and CDR2 are ENHRY and SYGVKD. Losses at the gene ends were 7 bases for V and 4 bases for J; bases not matched to a gene: 7. This CDR3 is 14 amino acids long. DNA of the CDR3: TGTGCCATCACGGAGGGGACAGGGTCCTATGGCTACACCTTC. Translated: CAITEGTGSYGYTF.

This chain joins TRBV6-2 or TRBV6-3 and TRBJ1-1, with 10 bases aligning to TRBD1. Germline CDR1 is MNHEY and CDR2 is SVGEGT. Trimming took 2 bases from V and 0 from J; bases not matched to a gene: 6. This CDR3 region has 17 residues. The CDR3 region has the DNA TGTGCCAGCAGTTACCCAGTGGGACAGGGGATGAACACTGAAGCTTTCTTT. Encoded protein: CASSYPVGQGMNTEAFF.

This rearrangement joins TRBV2 to TRBJ1-4; 7 nucleotides match TRBD1. V trimming: 8 bases; J trimming: 3 bases; junction bases outside the gene matches: 6. CDR3 length: 14 residues. Germline loops: CDR1 SNHLY, CDR2 FYNNEI. The CDR3 bases are TGTGCCAGCCATGCCGGGACAGCTAATGAAAAACTGTTTTTT. This encodes CASHAGTANEKLFF.

This chain links TRBV9 with TRBJ2-5, with D maybe TRBD1 (6 bases). Germline V lookup: CDR1 SGDLS, CDR2 YYNGEE. This CDR3 comprises 13 residues. Trimming left V 4 bases short and J 6 bases short, with 13 bases between. CDR3 DNA: TGTGCCAGCAGCAACGACAGGTTGCAGACCCAGTACTTC. Protein product: CASSNDRLQTQYF.

This clonotype occurred a few times. V is TRBV5-1 and J is TRBJ2-3; D uncertain. V lost 2 bases to trimming and J lost 12 bases, with 10 bases between them. The CDR3 spans 11 residues. The V gene's germline CDR1 is SGHRS and CDR2 YFSETQ. The CDR3 region is CASSFDLYQYF. The DNA for the CDR3 is TGCGCCAGCAGCTTCGATCTTTACCAGTATTTT.

The genes are TRBV30 and TRBJ1-2, with 7 bases identical to TRBD1. The CDR3 consists of 13 residues. Germline lookup yields CDR1 GTSNPN and CDR2 SVGIG (reference sequence). With 0 bases clipped from V and 6 bases from J, the junction kept 4 bases outside the gene matches. CDR3 sequence: CAWSVKGGNGYTF. The CDR3 DNA is TGTGCCTGGAGTGTAAAAGGGGGCAATGGCTACACCTTC.

The chain links TRBV19 to TRBJ2-1, with TRBD2 matching 11 bases. The CDR3 runs to 13 residues. V lost 3 bases, J lost 15 bases, and 7 bases stayed unmatched. Germline V gene lookup returns CDR1 LNHDA and CDR2 SQIVND (reference sequence). CDR3 protein: CASSISAGTSGFF. For the CDR3, the DNA is TGTGCCAGTAGTATTTCCGCCGGGACTAGCGGGTTCTTC.

This chain connects TRBV29-1 to TRBJ1-4, with D uncertain. This CDR3 contains 11 residues. Germline V gives CDR1 SQVTM, CDR2 ANQGSEA. Trimming cost V 7 bases and J 2 bases, with 5 bases left between them. CDR3 loop: CSGGTNEKLFF. The CDR3, as DNA: TGCAGCGGAGGGACTAATGAAAAACTGTTTTTT.

The chain combines TRBV9 with TRBJ1-4; no reliable D call. Trimming removed 6 bases from V and 6 bases from J, with 15 bases in between. The CDR3 has 14 residues. The germline V gene has CDR1 SGDLS and CDR2 YYNGEE. In nucleotides, the CDR3 is TGTGCCAGCACCAAATCGTCGTCGGATGAAAAACTGTTTTTT. Amino acids: CASTKSSSDEKLFF.

The gene calls are TRBV12-3 or TRBV12-4 and TRBJ1-2, with D possibly being TRBD1 (5 bases). The CDR3 is 14 amino acids. The V end lost 3 bases, the J end lost 8 bases, and 16 bases lay between the germline ends. CDR3 sequence: CASSFFEGSGGYTF. The CDR3 DNA reads TGTGCCAGCAGTTTCTTTGAGGGGAGTGGAGGCTACACCTTC.

The J gene is TRBJ2-7, the V gene TRBV7-9; 7 nucleotides agree with TRBD1. CDR3 length equals 14 residues. Unmatched junction bases numbered 5, after V lost 5 bases and J lost 1 base. The germline CDR1 and CDR2 sequences are SEHNR and FQNEAQ (reference sequence). CDR3 in amino acids: CASSHRDSSYEQYF. The CDR3 DNA sequence: TGTGCCAGCAGCCACCGGGACAGTTCCTACGAGCAGTACTTC.

This chain connects TRBV27 to TRBJ2-1, with TRBD2 identical over 11 bases. CDR1 and CDR2 from the germline V gene are MNHEY and SMNVEV (reference sequence). With 2 bases clipped from V and 8 bases from J, the junction kept 8 bases outside the gene matches. The CDR3 runs 16 residues. CDR3 residues: CASSLLTSGRPDEQFF. The DNA for the CDR3 is TGTGCCAGCAGTTTACTAACTAGCGGGAGACCGGATGAGCAGTTCTTC.

J is TRBJ2-5 and V is TRBV7-2; D might be TRBD2 (5 bases). The CDR3 is 13 residues long. Trimming stripped 6 bases from V and 5 bases from J, with 13 bases between. Germline values: CDR1 SGHTA, CDR2 FQGNSA. CDR3 nucleotide sequence: TGTGCCAGCAGTCGGAGGACGGGGGAGACCCAGTACTTC. Its translation is CASSRRTGETQYF. Full variable domain (missing parts from reference TRBV7-2 and TRBJ2-5): GAGVSQSPSNKVTEKGKDVELRCDPISGHTALYWYRQSLGQGLEFLIYFQGNSAPDKSGLPSDRFSAERTGGSVSTLTIQRTQQEDSAVYLCASSRRTGETQYFGPGTRLLVL.

This chain connects TRBV29-1 to TRBJ2-2; no clear D gene. Germline assignment: CDR1 SQVTM and CDR2 ANQGSEA. The CDR3 is 14 residues long. V dropped 1 base and J dropped 2 bases, with 8 bases sitting between them. Here the CDR3 reads CSVEVLLNTGELFF. Written as DNA, the CDR3 is TGCAGCGTTGAAGTACTATTAAACACCGGGGAGCTGTTTTTT.

This chain connects TRBV6-1 to TRBJ2-3, with 9 bases aligning to TRBD2. This CDR3 has 18 residues. The V segment lost 6 bases and the J segment 1 base; nucleotides outside the gene matches: 14. The V gene's germline CDR1 is MNHNS and CDR2 SASEGT. The CDR3 loop reads CASSRGLARGGGTDTQYF. The CDR3 coding sequence is TGTGCCAGCAGCCGGGGACTAGCCCGAGGAGGGGGCACAGATACGCAGTATTTT.

V and J are TRBV29-1 and TRBJ2-6, with D hard to call. The CDR3 extends over 13 amino acids. The V end was cut by 4 bases, the J end by 4 bases, with 8 bases between. The germline gives CDR1 SQVTM, CDR2 ANQGSEA. The CDR3 is CSVAEPGANVLTF. The CDR3 nucleotides are TGCAGCGTTGCAGAGCCCGGGGCCAACGTCCTGACTTTC.

This clonotype appeared a single time. The chain joins TRBV10-3 to TRBJ2-5; D perhaps matches TRBD2 (6 bases). Germline V lookup: CDR1 ENHRY, CDR2 SYGVKD. The CDR3 is made up of 14 amino acids. Trimming stripped 8 bases from V and 5 bases from J, with 18 bases between. This CDR3 reads CAIGGKEGLETQYF. CDR3 nucleotide sequence: TGTGCCATCGGAGGAAAGGAGGGCCTGGAGACCCAGTACTTC.